What follows is one TCR beta chain and its context. Its antigen is unknown. This sample stems from a study of radiotherapy plus CTLA-4 blockade in lung cancer. Points from the study as a whole: Expansion in blood of tumor-derived TCR clones was seen after radiotherapy plus ipilimumab. How blood T cell clones changed early, along with interferon-beta, reportedly forecast response best.

Patients had chemo-refractory metastatic non-small-cell lung cancer and received focal radiation plus CTLA-4 blockade that used ipilimumab. Only in-frame clones appear in the TCRdb table, and some are missing; sequencing was by immunoSEQ multiplex PCR. Here the sample spans tens of thousands of clones, approximately 90% being singletons. Germline CDR1 MNHNS, CDR2 SASEGT. Trimming took 7 bases from V and 0 from J, leaving 13 bases between them. There are 15 residues in the CDR3. The sequence was obtained from a human donor with non-small cell lung cancer whose response to radiotherapy plus ipilimumab could not be evaluated. This chain connects TRBV6-1 to TRBJ2-1, with a tentative D call TRBD2 (5 bases). Sequenced here: peripheral blood, sampled from a patient treated with radiotherapy plus ipilimumab. CDR3 nucleotide sequence: TGTGCCAGCATAGGAGGAGCCCCCTCCTACAATGAGCAGTTCTTC. This sequence encodes CASIGGAPSYNEQFF.